This T cell receptor (beta chain) derives from a study of shared clonotypes between healthy human individuals. Study details: Three plates each covered CD4 naive and memory; CD8 naive two, CD8 memory one.

Genomic DNA of every subset was divided equally among multiple immunoSEQ plates. The repertoire was sequenced with immunoSEQ multiplex PCR; TCRdb's copy has only in-frame clones and lacks some. The profile shows about 1.1 million clones, around 78% of them singletons. CDR1 and CDR2 from the germline V gene are MNHEY and SVGAGI. Trimming stripped 4 bases from V and 5 bases from J, with 7 bases between. CDR3 size: 12 residues. The sequenced sample was memory CD4+ T cells from PBMCs. This sample's subset: CD45RA-negative fraction. The J gene is TRBJ2-3, the V gene TRBV6-5; D unresolved. This receptor was identified in a man between 18 and 29 years old in good health. Some clones in this sample may be carry-over from other donors' samples. CDR3 amino acids: CASSSMGDTQYF. Here the CDR3 DNA reads TGTGCCAGCAGTTCGATGGGAGATACGCAGTATTTT.